A single sample is the source of the 20 T cell receptor beta chains below, sequenced in a study of circulating and synovial CD4+ cells in juvenile arthritis. Assay: immunoSEQ multiplex PCR; the TCRdb copy retains only in-frame clones and omits some. The table shows 1,000 to 1,500 clones, with around 89% occurring only once. Sequenced: HLA-DR+ CD4+ T cells from blood. Subset defined: circulating pathogenic-like lymphocytes, sorted as HLA-DR+CD14-CD3+CD4+CD25low/- blood T cells. These receptors originate from a human patient with juvenile idiopathic arthritis. Some clones in this sample may be carry-over from other donors' samples.

V and J are TRBV27 and TRBJ2-4, with 8 bases that match TRBD1. There are 20 residues in the CDR3. The V and J ends lost 5 bases and 4 bases, in that order; junction bases with no gene match: 22. Per germline, CDR1 MNHEY and CDR2 SMNVEV (reference sequence). CDR3 DNA: TGTGCCAGCAGTACCCGGACAGGGAGTATTTCGGTGAGGTCGAAAAACATTCAGTACTTC. Translated: CASSTRTGSISVRSKNIQYF.

J is TRBJ2-5 and V is TRBV6-5; a weak D match, TRBD1 (6 bases). This CDR3 is built from 14 residues. CDR1 MNHEY and CDR2 SVGAGI come from the germline V gene. The V end was cut by 2 bases, the J end by 4 bases, with 11 bases between. CDR3: CASSYQGSRETQYF. CDR3 coding DNA: TGTGCCAGCAGTTACCAGGGGAGTAGAGAGACCCAGTACTTC.

The CDR3 DNA sequence: TGTGCCTGGAGTGAGGAGGGGACCCCTTACAATGAGCAGTTCTTC. Its translation: CAWSEEGTPYNEQFF. The chain is built from TRBV30 and TRBJ2-1; D may be TRBD2 (6 bases). The CDR3 loop spans 15 amino acids. The V gene's germline CDR1 is GTSNPN and CDR2 SVGIG (reference sequence). The V end was cut by 1 base, the J end by 4 bases, with 14 bases between. The variable domain in full, completed from reference TRBV30 and TRBJ2-1, reads SQTIHQWPATLVQPVGSPLSLECTVEGTSNPNLYWYRQAAGRGLQLLFYSVGIGQISSEVPQNLSASRPQDRQFILSSKKLLLSDSGFYLCAWSEEGTPYNEQFFGPGTRLTVL.

CDR3: CASSLDRDRNTIYF. CDR3 nucleotide sequence: TGCGCCAGCAGCTTGGACAGGGATAGAAACACCATATATTTT. The chain combines TRBV5-1 with TRBJ1-3; a possible D gene is TRBD1 (6 bases). The CDR3 loop spans 14 amino acids. Trimming left V 0 bases short and J 5 bases short, with 9 bases between. The germline V gene encodes CDR1 SGHRS and CDR2 YFSETQ.

The chain links TRBV5-1 to TRBJ2-1; a possible D gene is TRBD2 (6 bases). Germline V gene data show CDR1 as SGHRS and CDR2 as YFSETQ. The CDR3 runs to 15 residues. The V end was cut by 7 bases, the J end by 2 bases, with 16 bases between. CDR3 nucleotide sequence: TGCGCCAGCCGAGTAAATGGCGGGACCTACAATGAGCAGTTCTTC. This translates into CASRVNGGTYNEQFF.

This chain joins TRBV9 and TRBJ2-5, with 12 positions matching TRBD2. Trimming at V came to 4 bases and at J to 5 bases, leaving 6 bases not matched to a gene. The CDR3 runs to 15 residues. In germline, CDR1 is SGDLS, CDR2 YYNGEE. The CDR3 here is CASSFSGTSGETQYF. In DNA, the CDR3 is TGTGCCAGCAGCTTCTCCGGGACTAGCGGGGAGACCCAGTACTTC.

The chain joins TRBV19 to TRBJ2-2; D perhaps matches TRBD2 (6 bases). The V end lost 3 bases, the J end lost 2 bases, and 13 bases lay between the germline ends. The CDR3 sequence is 16 residues long. Germline V gives CDR1 LNHDA, CDR2 SQIVND (reference sequence). CDR3 sequence reads: CASSMRGLPNTGELFF. For the CDR3, the DNA is TGTGCCAGTAGTATGAGGGGACTGCCAAACACCGGGGAGCTGTTTTTT.

The chain employs TRBV13 and TRBJ2-1; perhaps TRBD2 as D (5 bases). Germline lookup yields CDR1 PRHDT and CDR2 FYEKMQ (reference sequence). Trimming left V 5 bases short and J 4 bases short, with 9 bases between. There are 13 residues in the CDR3. CDR3 coding DNA: TGTGCCAGCAGCCCGGACTCATACAATGAGCAGTTCTTC. Amino acids: CASSPDSYNEQFF.

This chain connects TRBV5-4 to TRBJ2-5; 9 bases match TRBD1. After removal of 3 bases from V and 5 bases from J, the junction contained 8 bases not matched to a gene. CDR1 and CDR2 from the germline V gene are SGHNT and YYREEE (reference sequence). This CDR3 spans 15 amino acids. In DNA form, the CDR3 reads TGTGCCAGCAGCTCCTGGGACAGGGAAGGGGAGACCCAGTACTTC. It translates to CASSSWDREGETQYF.

The chain employs TRBV6-5 and TRBJ1-6; D is unresolved. Trimming removed 1 base at V and 13 bases at J, with 11 bases between. The length of the CDR3 is 13 residues. Germline assignment: CDR1 MNHEY and CDR2 SVGAGI. CDR3 bases: TGTGCCAGCAGTTACTATCCGGACTCCCCCCTCCACTTT. It specifies CASSYYPDSPLHF.

This chain joins TRBV19 and TRBJ2-1; 7 bases agree with TRBD2. This CDR3 region has 15 residues. Losses at the gene ends were 2 bases for V and 9 bases for J; bases not matched to a gene: 10. Germline V gene sequence: CDR1 LNHDA, CDR2 SQIVND (reference sequence). The CDR3 loop reads CASSIMLGGSSEQFF. The CDR3 DNA sequence: TGTGCCAGTAGTATAATGTTGGGGGGGAGTAGTGAGCAGTTCTTC.

The J gene is TRBJ2-7, the V gene TRBV5-1; TRBD2 is a possible D gene (5 bases). The ends were cut back, 4 bases at V and 5 bases at J, with 16 bases in the middle. The CDR3 contains 14 residues. Germline V gives CDR1 SGHRS, CDR2 YFSETQ. CDR3 DNA: TGCGCCAGCAGCCCGGGGTACGGGCGAGACGAGCAGTACTTC. Its translation is CASSPGYGRDEQYF.

J is TRBJ2-7 and V is TRBV15; 11 bases fit TRBD2. V lost 7 bases to trimming and J lost 1 base; unmatched junction nucleotides: 3. CDR3 size: 14 residues. Per germline, CDR1 LNHNV and CDR2 YYDKDF (reference sequence). CDR3 nucleotides: TGTGCCACCAAATCTAGCGGGAGGTCCTACGAGCAGTACTTC. It is translated as CATKSSGRSYEQYF.

J is TRBJ2-7 and V is TRBV10-1; TRBD1 aligns across 7 bases. Germline V CDR1 and CDR2: WNHNN, SYGVQD (reference sequence). Unmatched junction bases numbered 6, after V lost 0 bases and J lost 4 bases. The CDR3 spans 15 residues. This CDR3 is CASSESTGSLYEQYF. CDR3 DNA sequence: TGCGCCAGCAGTGAGTCGACAGGGAGCTTGTACGAGCAGTACTTC.

V and J are TRBV18 and TRBJ1-1, with a possible D match to TRBD1 (6 bases). Per germline, CDR1 KGHSH and CDR2 LQKENI. V gave up 3 bases and J gave up 7 bases, with 12 bases separating them. The CDR3 has 13 residues. In nucleotides, the CDR3 is TGTGCCAGCTCACCCCAGGGGCCCAGTGAAGCTTTCTTT. Protein product: CASSPQGPSEAFF. Drawing the rest from reference TRBV18 and TRBJ1-1, the complete variable domain is NAGVMQNPRHLVRRRGQEARLRCSPMKGHSHVYWYRQLPEEGLKFMVYLQKENIIDESGMPKERFSAEFPKEGPSILRIQQVVRGDSAAYFCASSPQGPSEAFFGQGTRLTVV.

J is TRBJ2-1 and V is TRBV19; 7 nucleotides line up with TRBD2. Germline loops: CDR1 LNHDA, CDR2 SQIVND (reference sequence). Germline trimming cut 1 base from V and 3 bases from J; bases unmatched to any gene: 9. The CDR3 runs to 17 residues. In DNA form, the CDR3 reads TGTGCCAGTAGTATAGCCCAAGCGGGATTTCGCTACAATGAGCAGTTCTTC. It encodes CASSIAQAGFRYNEQFF.

V usage is TRBV30 and J usage is TRBJ2-5; D ambiguous. The end of the DNA is better explained by TRBJ2-7, so the J call may be wrong. The germline CDR1 and CDR2 sequences are GTSNPN and SVGIG (reference sequence). The CDR3 covers 12 residues. Here the CDR3 DNA reads TGTGCCTGGAGCCCCGACTTATACGAGCAGTACTTC. Translating gives CAWSPDLYEQYF.

The CDR3: CASSTGRETQYF. CDR3 sequence (DNA): TGTGCCAGCAGTACAGGTCGAGAGACCCAGTACTTC. V is TRBV6-5 and J is TRBJ2-5, with D possibly TRBD1 on 5 matching bases. The V end lost 5 bases, the J end lost 4 bases, and 8 bases lay between the germline ends. The CDR3 length is 12 residues. CDR1 and CDR2 (germline): MNHEY, SVGAGI.

V gene TRBV11-3 combines with J gene TRBJ2-5; 13 bases are shared with TRBD2. Trimming took 5 bases from V and 1 from J; bases not matched to a gene: 7. CDR3 size: 17 residues. Germline V lookup: CDR1 SGHNT, CDR2 YENEEA. The CDR3 protein is CASSPGTSGAFQETQYF. CDR3 DNA: TGTGCCAGCAGCCCTGGGACTAGCGGGGCTTTCCAAGAGACCCAGTACTTC.

This chain uses TRBV5-5 with TRBJ1-2; D call uncertain. CDR1 is SGHKS, CDR2 YYEKEE, per germline (reference sequence). CDR3 length: 14 residues. Trimming pared 2 bases from V and 2 bases from J, leaving 10 bases between. For the CDR3, the DNA is TGTGCCAGCAGCTTCGAGCGCGGAAACTATGGCTACACCTTC. It specifies CASSFERGNYGYTF.